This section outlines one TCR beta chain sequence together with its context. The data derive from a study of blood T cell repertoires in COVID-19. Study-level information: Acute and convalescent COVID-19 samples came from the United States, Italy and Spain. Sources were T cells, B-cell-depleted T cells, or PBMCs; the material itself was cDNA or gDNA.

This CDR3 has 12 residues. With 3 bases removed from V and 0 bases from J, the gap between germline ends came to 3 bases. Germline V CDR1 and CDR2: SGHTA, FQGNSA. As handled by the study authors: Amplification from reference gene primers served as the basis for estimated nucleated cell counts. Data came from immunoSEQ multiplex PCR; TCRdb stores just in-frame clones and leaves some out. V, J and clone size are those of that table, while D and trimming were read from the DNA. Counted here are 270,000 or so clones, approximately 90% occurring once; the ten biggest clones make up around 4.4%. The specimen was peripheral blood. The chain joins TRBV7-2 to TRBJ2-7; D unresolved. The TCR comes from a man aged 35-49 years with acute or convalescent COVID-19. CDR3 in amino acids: CASSFFSYEQYF. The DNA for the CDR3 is TGTGCCAGCAGCTTCTTCTCCTACGAGCAGTACTTC.